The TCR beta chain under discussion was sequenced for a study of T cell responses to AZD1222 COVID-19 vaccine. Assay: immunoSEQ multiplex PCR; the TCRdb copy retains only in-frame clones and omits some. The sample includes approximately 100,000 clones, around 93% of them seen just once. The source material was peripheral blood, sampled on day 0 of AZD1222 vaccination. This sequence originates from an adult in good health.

CDR3 protein: CASSENSYNEQFF. In DNA, the CDR3 is TGTGCCAGCAGTGAGAACTCCTACAATGAGCAGTTCTTC. The chain uses TRBV6-1 and TRBJ2-1; D uncertain. Germline loops: CDR1 MNHNS, CDR2 SASEGT. The CDR3 is 13 amino acids. V lost 3 bases and J 0 bases, leaving 3 bases between the germline ends.